These 30 T cell receptor beta chains came from one sample sequenced in a study of T cell responses to AZD1222 COVID-19 vaccine. Profiled with immunoSEQ multiplex PCR; TCRdb holds only in-frame clones, not every one. The sample holds about 210,000 clones, around 94% seen once. Sequences were derived from peripheral blood, sampled on day 0 of AZD1222 vaccination. These receptors were taken from an adult in good health.

The gene calls are TRBV14 and TRBJ2-2; D perhaps matches TRBD1 (6 bases). This CDR3 contains 15 residues. V lost 0 bases, J lost 4 bases, and 9 bases lay in between. Germline CDR1 reads SGHDN; CDR2 reads FVKESK. Written as DNA, the CDR3 is TGTGCCAGCAGCCAAGACAGGGGCTTCACCGGGGAGCTGTTTTTT. Its translation is CASSQDRGFTGELFF.

The CDR3 loop is CASSQGRGAFASDTQYF. The CDR3 region has the DNA TGCGCCAGCAGCCAAGGTAGGGGGGCCTTCGCCTCAGATACGCAGTATTTT. The rearrangement joins TRBV4-1 to TRBJ2-3, with D perhaps given as TRBD1 or TRBD2 (6 bases each). The CDR3 extends over 17 amino acids. The V gene lost 1 base and the J gene lost 4 bases, with 18 bases spanning the gap. Germline V gives CDR1 MGHRA, CDR2 YSYEKL.

The V call is TRBV18, the J call TRBJ2-7, with 13 bases aligning to TRBD2. The CDR3 is 17 residues long. Germline-derived CDR1 and CDR2 are KGHSH and LQKENI. Trimming cost V 2 bases and J 1 base; bases outside gene matches: 5. The CDR3 region is CASSPGRTSGGSYEQYF. In DNA, the CDR3 is TGTGCCAGCTCACCAGGGCGGACTAGCGGGGGTTCCTACGAGCAGTACTTC.

A single count supports this clone. V is TRBV6-5 and J is TRBJ2-2; the D is unclear. The V gene's germline CDR1 is MNHEY and CDR2 SVGAGI. The CDR3 extends over 14 amino acids. Trimming took off 6 bases at V and 3 bases at J, with 11 bases between the two ends. The CDR3 DNA follows: TGTGCCAGCAGCCCCTGGACGGACACCGGGGAGCTGTTTTTT. This encodes CASSPWTDTGELFF.

The CDR3 here is CASSGRDVSGANVLTF. In DNA form, the CDR3 reads TGTGCCAGCAGCGGGAGGGATGTGTCTGGGGCCAACGTCCTGACTTTC. The chain joins TRBV3-1 (or the pseudogene TRBV3-2) to TRBJ2-6, with 7 positions matching TRBD2. The CDR3 consists of 16 residues. Germline CDR1 reads LGHDT; CDR2 reads YNNKEL (reference sequence). Trimming took 5 bases from V and 1 from J; bases not matched to a gene: 5.

The chain joins TRBV20-1 to TRBJ1-2; maybe TRBD1 (5 bases). V lost 5 bases, J lost 6 bases, and 10 bases lay in between. The CDR3 has 11 amino acids. Germline lookup yields CDR1 DFQATT and CDR2 SNEGSKA (reference sequence). CDR3 sequence: CSAAGLNGYTF. The CDR3 nucleotides are TGCAGTGCTGCAGGGTTAAATGGCTACACCTTC.

The V and J genes are TRBV28 and TRBJ1-1, with D perhaps matching TRBD1 (5 bases). The CDR3 runs to 14 residues. V lost 5 bases to trimming and J lost 0 bases, with 10 bases between them. Germline V lookup: CDR1 MDHEN, CDR2 SYDVKM. The CDR3 reads CASSPLGVNTEAFF. The DNA of the CDR3 is TGTGCCAGCAGTCCGTTGGGGGTGAACACTGAAGCTTTCTTT. Variable domain in full (rest from reference TRBV28 and TRBJ1-1): DVKVTQSSRYLVKRTGEKVFLECVQDMDHENMFWYRQDPGLGLRLIYFSYDVKMKEKGDIPEGYSVSREKKERFSLILESASTNQTSMYLCASSPLGVNTEAFFGQGTRLTVV.

The rearrangement joins TRBV7-2 to TRBJ2-7, with D perhaps TRBD2 (7 bases). The CDR3 length is 16 residues. Germline-derived CDR1 and CDR2 are SGHTA and FQGNSA. Deletions cut 7 bases from V and 2 bases from J, with 21 bases between. The CDR3 here is CASTPGGQGFTYEQYF. The DNA for the CDR3 is TGTGCCAGCACCCCGGGGGGCCAGGGCTTTACCTACGAGCAGTACTTC.

A few counts support this clone. The rearrangement joins TRBV7-2 to TRBJ1-2, with D possibly TRBD1 on 5 matching bases. CDR1 SGHTA and CDR2 FQGNSA come from the germline V gene. The ends were cut back, 1 base at V and 1 base at J, with 10 bases in the middle. The CDR3 loop spans 15 amino acids. CDR3 protein: CASSLGNGGNYGYTF. The CDR3 region has the DNA TGTGCCAGCAGCTTAGGGAACGGGGGTAACTATGGCTACACCTTC.

Regarding this clone: The sample holds other DNA sequences that translate to the same CDR3. This sequence joins TRBV19 and TRBJ1-5; D is uncertain. The CDR3 totals 12 residues. Trimming cost V 3 bases and J 4 bases, with 4 bases left between them. CDR1 LNHDA and CDR2 SQIVND come from the germline V gene (reference sequence). In nucleotides, the CDR3 is TGTGCCAGTAGTATCGGAAATCAGCCCCAGCATTTT. Translation: CASSIGNQPQHF.

V gene TRBV10-3 combines with J gene TRBJ1-2, with 7 nucleotides matching TRBD1. V was pared by 0 bases and J by 6 bases, with 10 bases of the junction left unmatched. There are 16 residues in the CDR3. Germline V lookup: CDR1 ENHRY, CDR2 SYGVKD. Here the CDR3 DNA reads TGTGCCATCAGTGAGTCGGGCAGGGGGTCAAATAATGGCTACACCTTC. It translates to CAISESGRGSNNGYTF.

The chain carries TRBV20-1 and TRBJ1-6, with D tentatively TRBD1 (5 bases). The CDR3 extends over 14 amino acids. With 3 bases removed from V and 6 bases from J, the gap between germline ends came to 12 bases. Germline CDR1 DFQATT, CDR2 SNEGSKA (reference sequence). The CDR3 region is CSASTGTANSPLHF. In DNA form, the CDR3 reads TGCAGTGCTAGTACCGGGACCGCTAATTCACCCCTCCACTTT.

A single count supports this clone. The gene calls are TRBV20-1 and TRBJ2-7, with D maybe TRBD1 (6 bases). V was trimmed by 3 bases and J by 3 bases, leaving 6 bases between them. The CDR3 totals 11 residues. CDR1 is DFQATT and CDR2 is SNEGSKA in the germline V gene (reference sequence). CDR3 in amino acids: CSASRGYEQYF. CDR3 in DNA: TGCAGTGCTAGCAGGGGCTACGAGCAGTACTTC.

The rearrangement joins TRBV5-6 to TRBJ1-5; D remains unclear. Germline V gene lookup returns CDR1 SGHDT and CDR2 YYEEEE. V dropped 0 bases and J dropped 3 bases, with 7 bases sitting between them. The CDR3 runs 14 residues. The CDR3 reads CASSLDRNNQPQHF. The CDR3 DNA follows: TGTGCCAGCAGCTTGGACAGAAACAATCAGCCCCAGCATTTT.

For this clone: The junction shows a germline mismatch at one end, possibly a read error. CDR3 bases: TGTGCCAGCAGTTTAATCCGCCCGGGACCCGGGGATTTT. Protein product: CASSLIRPGPGDF. This rearrangement joins TRBV12-3 or TRBV12-4 to TRBJ1-3; tentative D call: TRBD1 (5 bases). The CDR3 covers 13 residues.

V and J are TRBV18 and TRBJ2-7; tentative D call: TRBD1 (6 bases). V lost 6 bases and J lost 6, with 18 bases in between. This CDR3 comprises 14 residues. The germline V gene encodes CDR1 KGHSH and CDR2 LQKENI. The CDR3 DNA is TGTGCCAGCTCGCCAGGGACATCCCAGGGCGAGCAGTACTTC. This sequence encodes CASSPGTSQGEQYF.

The gene calls are TRBV10-3 and TRBJ1-2, with 9 bases identical to TRBD1. The V gene end was trimmed by 9 bases and the J gene end by 3 bases; junction bases not matched to a gene: 8. The CDR3 sequence is 14 residues long. The germline CDR1 and CDR2 sequences are ENHRY and SYGVKD. CDR3 sequence reads: CAIRDRALHYGYTF. The CDR3 DNA reads as TGTGCCATACGGGACAGGGCCCTCCACTATGGCTACACCTTC.

The chain joins TRBV19 to TRBJ2-7, with D perhaps being TRBD1 or TRBD2 (5 bases each). Trimming cost V 5 bases and J 0 bases, with 11 bases left between them. The CDR3 has 14 residues. Germline V gene lookup returns CDR1 LNHDA and CDR2 SQIVND (reference sequence). CDR3 coding DNA: TGTGCCAGTAGTCTGGGGGATAGCTCCTACGAGCAGTACTTC. It is translated as CASSLGDSSYEQYF.

V usage is TRBV12-3 or TRBV12-4 and J usage is TRBJ1-5; 7 bases map to TRBD1. J was trimmed by 7 bases and V by 6 bases; bases with no gene match: 6. The CDR3 is made up of 13 amino acids. The chain's CDR3 is CASRSDRVQPQHF. The CDR3 region has the DNA TGTGCCAGCAGGTCCGACAGGGTCCAGCCCCAGCATTTT.

The rearrangement links TRBV30 to TRBJ1-3; D is unclear. V was pared by 3 bases and J by 4 bases, with 13 bases between. Germline V gene lookup returns CDR1 GTSNPN and CDR2 SVGIG (reference sequence). The CDR3 length is 14 residues. The CDR3, as DNA: TGTGCCTGGAGCCTCCGGGAACGGGGAAACACCATATATTTT. Translation: CAWSLRERGNTIYF.

The chain couples TRBV29-1 to TRBJ2-2, with a possible D match to TRBD1 (5 bases). The CDR3 contains 13 residues. Germline assignment: CDR1 SQVTM and CDR2 ANQGSEA. V dropped 7 bases and J dropped 3 bases, with 12 bases sitting between them. CDR3 coding DNA: TGCAGCGCTAAAACAGGTTACACCGGGGAGCTGTTTTTT. Amino acid sequence: CSAKTGYTGELFF.

This chain links TRBV27 with TRBJ1-2; 7 nucleotides align to TRBD1. The V segment lost 8 bases and the J segment 4 bases; nucleotides outside the gene matches: 7. The CDR3 extends over 13 amino acids. CDR1 is MNHEY and CDR2 is SMNVEV in the germline V gene (reference sequence). CDR3 bases: TGTGCCAGCCGACCTGGGACAGTCTATGGCTACACCTTC. Translated, it gives CASRPGTVYGYTF.

This clone was detected a few times. The gene calls are TRBV24-1 and TRBJ1-5; 8 bases agree with TRBD1. Looked up from germline, CDR1 is KGHDR and CDR2 is SFDVKD. The CDR3 spans 14 residues. V trimming: 6 bases; J trimming: 4 bases; junction bases outside the gene matches: 4. CDR3 region: CATSTRQGNQPQHF. DNA of the CDR3: TGTGCCACCAGTACCAGACAGGGGAATCAGCCCCAGCATTTT.

The count of this clone is one. The chain couples TRBV4-2 to TRBJ2-3, with TRBD2 matching over 13 bases. Germline V lookup: CDR1 LGHNA, CDR2 YNFKEQ. This CDR3 region has 18 residues. The junction had 11 bases not matched to a gene; V was cut back by 0 bases and J by 8 bases. CDR3 coding DNA: TGTGCCAGCAGCCAAGATAAAGGGACTAGCGGGGCCAGGGGTACGCAGTATTTT. It specifies CASSQDKGTSGARGTQYF.

The gene calls are TRBV5-3 and TRBJ1-2, with D possibly TRBD1 on 6 matching bases. TRBV5-3 belongs to the ORF category, with a function that is uncertain. V gave up 4 bases and J gave up 8 bases, with 15 bases separating them. CDR3 length equals 13 residues. The CDR3: CARSPRGGGGYTF. The CDR3 nucleotides are TGTGCCAGAAGCCCAAGGGGGGGAGGAGGCTACACCTTC.

The chain has TRBV7-9 and TRBJ1-2, with D perhaps TRBD1 (6 bases). Trimming cost V 0 bases and J 4 bases, with 21 bases left between them. Germline lookup yields CDR1 SEHNR and CDR2 FQNEAQ (reference sequence). CDR3 length: 18 amino acids. CDR3 in amino acids: CASSLAGPGGVRRYGYTF. For the CDR3, the DNA is TGTGCCAGCAGCTTAGCCGGCCCCGGGGGCGTTCGTCGCTATGGCTACACCTTC.

The J gene is TRBJ1-2, the V gene TRBV29-1; D remains ambiguous. The CDR3 runs 13 residues. The germline CDR1 and CDR2 sequences are SQVTM and ANQGSEA. V was clipped by 3 bases and J by 0 bases, with 8 bases between them. This chain's CDR3 is CSVEGRTNYGYTF. The CDR3 region has the DNA TGCAGCGTTGAGGGCCGAACTAACTATGGCTACACCTTC.

The chain recombines TRBV7-2 with TRBJ1-1; 7 nucleotides agree with TRBD1. With 3 bases clipped from V and 3 bases from J, the junction kept 1 base outside the gene matches. CDR3 length: 13 amino acids. Germline V lookup: CDR1 SGHTA, CDR2 FQGNSA. The CDR3: CASSFTGDTEAFF. The CDR3 nucleotides read TGTGCCAGCAGCTTTACAGGGGACACTGAAGCTTTCTTT.

This rearrangement joins TRBV2 to TRBJ2-2; 8 bases agree with TRBD2. V was pared by 3 bases and J by 4 bases, with 4 bases of the junction left unmatched. This CDR3 is built from 15 residues. Per the germline V gene, CDR1 is SNHLY and CDR2 is FYNNEI. The CDR3 loop reads CASSEVAGFTGELFF. In DNA form, the CDR3 reads TGTGCCAGCAGTGAGGTAGCGGGGTTCACCGGGGAGCTGTTTTTT.

This clone was counted only a few times. This sequence joins TRBV6-2 or TRBV6-3 and TRBJ1-1; 8 nucleotides line up with TRBD1. Trimming cost V 4 bases and J 6 bases; bases outside gene matches: 7. Per germline, CDR1 MNHEY and CDR2 SVGEGT. CDR3 length equals 14 residues. The CDR3 here is CASSFRGLGAEAFF. CDR3 DNA: TGTGCCAGCAGTTTCAGGGGGCTAGGAGCTGAAGCTTTCTTT.